A selection of T cell receptor beta chains follows, all from one sample in a study of shared clonotypes between healthy human individuals. Repertoires were generated with immunoSEQ multiplex PCR, while TCRdb's copy carries only in-frame clones and drops some. The repertoire holds hundreds of thousands of clones, 90% to 95% seen once, with 24% in the top ten. Specimen: naive CD8+ T cells sorted from blood. Receptors originate from a young man in good health. CDR3s include the opening cysteine and the closing phenylalanine or tryptophan. D genes are given only for firm matches. Expanded clones get a size class; other rows say once, few or many, or leave the size out.

D gene	clone size	J gene	V gene	CDR3 DNA	CDR3 protein
-	-	TRBJ2-7	TRBV27	TGTGCCAGCAGTCCCGGATCCTTCATAGAGCAGTACTTC	CASSPGSFIEQYF
-	-	TRBJ2-1	TRBV2	TGTGCCAGCGTTATTTACAATGAGCAGTTCTTC	CASVIYNEQFF
-	once	TRBJ1-2	TRBV28	TGTGCCAGTTGGGGGCAGCAAGCTAACTATGGCTACACCTTC	CASWGQQANYGYTF
TRBD2	-	TRBJ2-4	TRBV11-2	TGTGCCAGCAGCTTGACTAGCGACGGTCAGTACTTC	CASSLTSDGQYF
-	-	TRBJ2-1	TRBV30	TGTGCCTGGTTCGGTCTGGGGGAGAGTAGCTATGAGCAGTTCTTC	CAWFGLGESSYEQFF
-	-	TRBJ1-1	TRBV9	TGTGCCAGCAGCGCACAGGGAGGTACTGAAGCTTTCTTT	CASSAQGGTEAFF
-	few	TRBJ2-7	TRBV28	TGTGCCAGCGCACCCAGCTACGAGCAGTACTTC	CASAPSYEQYF
TRBD2	once	TRBJ2-3	TRBV15	TGTGCCACGCCCGGACTAGCGGGAGGCGGCTGCTCCGATACGCAGTATTTT	CATPGLAGGGCSDTQYF
TRBD1	-	TRBJ2-7	TRBV5-8	TGTGCCAGCAGCCTAGGACAGGGTGAGCAGTACTTC	CASSLGQGEQYF
TRBD1	-	TRBJ1-2	TRBV28	TGTGCCAGCACCGAGGCCAGGGGGCTTAACTATGGCTACACCTTC	CASTEARGLNYGYTF
TRBD2	-	TRBJ2-1	TRBV27	TGTGCCAGCAGTCTAGCGGGAGTGGGTTACAATGAGCAGTTCTTC	CASSLAGVGYNEQFF
-	-	TRBJ2-7	TRBV7-9	TGTGCCAGCAGCTATCGCGAAGCCTACGAGCAGTACTTC	CASSYREAYEQYF
-	-	TRBJ1-2	TRBV4-1	TGCGCCAGCAGCCAAGAGGGGGCAGGCCCAGCTAACTATGGCTACACCTTC	CASSQEGAGPANYGYTF
-	-	TRBJ1-2	TRBV29-1	TGCAGCGTCCTAGTAGACTATGGCTACACCTTC	CSVLVDYGYTF
-	-	TRBJ1-5	TRBV15	TGTGCCACCTCGACAGGTAATCAGCCCCAGCATTTT	CATSTGNQPQHF
-	-	TRBJ2-7	TRBV2	TGTGCCAGCAGTGATCCCCAGACAGGCTCCCACGAGCAGTACTTC	CASSDPQTGSHEQYF
TRBD1	-	TRBJ2-7	TRBV29-1	TGCAGCGTTGAGGGACAGGGCGCTTACGAGCAGTACTTC	CSVEGQGAYEQYF
-	-	TRBJ1-2	TRBV20-1	TGCAGTGTCGTAGAATACTATGGCTACACCTTC	CSVVEYYGYTF
-	-	TRBJ2-1	TRBV7-9	TGTGCCAGCAGCTTAGGGCAGGGCGGGAAGGTTGGGCAGTTCTTC	CASSLGQGGKVGQFF
-	-	TRBJ2-1	TRBV7-6	TGTGCCAGCAGCTTAGTAGTGGGGCTGGGGGACGGTGAGCAGTTCTTC	CASSLVVGLGDGEQFF
TRBD1	few	TRBJ1-2	TRBV2	TGTGCCAGCAGGACAGGGCTAGGCTACACCTTC	CASRTGLGYTF
-	once	TRBJ2-7	TRBV7-4	TGTGCCAGCAGCGATTCTCTGACTACCTACGAGCAGTACTTC	CASSDSLTTYEQYF